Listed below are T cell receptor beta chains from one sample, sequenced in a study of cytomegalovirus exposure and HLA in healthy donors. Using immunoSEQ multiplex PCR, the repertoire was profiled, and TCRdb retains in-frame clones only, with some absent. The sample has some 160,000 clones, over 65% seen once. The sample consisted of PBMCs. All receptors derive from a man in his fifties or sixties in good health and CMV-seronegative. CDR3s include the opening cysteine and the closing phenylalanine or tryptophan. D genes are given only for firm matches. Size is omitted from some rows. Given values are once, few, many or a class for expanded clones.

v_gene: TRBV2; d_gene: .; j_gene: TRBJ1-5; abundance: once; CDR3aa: CASSTHSNQPQNF; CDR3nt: TGTGCCAGCAGTACGCATAGCAATCAGCCCCAGAATTTT
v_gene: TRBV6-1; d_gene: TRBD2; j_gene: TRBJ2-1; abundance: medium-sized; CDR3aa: CASSEGGGAEEQFF; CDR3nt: TGTGCCAGCAGTGAAGGCGGGGGGGCGGAGGAGCAGTTCTTC
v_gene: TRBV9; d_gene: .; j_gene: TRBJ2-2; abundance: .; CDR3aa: CASSAGQHTGELFF; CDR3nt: TGTGCCAGCAGCGCCGGACAGCACACCGGGGAGCTGTTTTTT
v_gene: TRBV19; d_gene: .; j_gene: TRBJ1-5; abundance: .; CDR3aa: CASSGGDGRNQPQHF; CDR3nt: TGTGCCAGTAGCGGGGGGGACGGACGAAACCAGCCCCAGCATTTT
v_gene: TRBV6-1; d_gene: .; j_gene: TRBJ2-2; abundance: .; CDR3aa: CATRYGGSNTGELFF; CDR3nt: TGTGCCACCAGGTACGGCGGCTCGAACACCGGGGAGCTGTTTTTT
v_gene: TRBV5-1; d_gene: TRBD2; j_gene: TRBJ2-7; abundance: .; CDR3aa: CASSSGTSDEQYF; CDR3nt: TGCGCCAGCAGTTCCGGGACTAGCGACGAGCAGTACTTC
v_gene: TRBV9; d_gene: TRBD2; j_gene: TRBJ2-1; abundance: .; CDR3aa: CASSREDEQFF; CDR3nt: TGTGCCAGCAGTCGGGAGGATGAGCAGTTCTTC
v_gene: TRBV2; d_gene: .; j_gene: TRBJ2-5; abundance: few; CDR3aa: CASTKTASQETQYF; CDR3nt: TGTGCCAGCACCAAGACAGCGAGCCAAGAGACCCAGTACTTC
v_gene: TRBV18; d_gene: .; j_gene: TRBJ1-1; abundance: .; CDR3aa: CASSPPTGHWDTEAFF; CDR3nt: TGTGCCAGCTCACCACCGACAGGCCACTGGGACACTGAAGCTTTCTTT
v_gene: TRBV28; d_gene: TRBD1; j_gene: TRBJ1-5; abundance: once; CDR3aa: CASRIARGQKFTNQPQHF; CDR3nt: TGTGCCAGCAGGATTGCCAGGGGGCAGAAATTTACCAATCAGCCCCAGCATTTT
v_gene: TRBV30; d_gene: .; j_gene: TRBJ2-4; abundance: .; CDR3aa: CARGGGAKNIQYF; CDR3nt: TGTGCCAGGGGGGGAGGGGCCAAAAACATTCAGTACTTC
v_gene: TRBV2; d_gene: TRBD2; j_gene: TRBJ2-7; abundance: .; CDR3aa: CASRDGLVGEQYF; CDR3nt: TGTGCCAGCAGAGACGGACTAGTCGGCGAGCAGTACTTC
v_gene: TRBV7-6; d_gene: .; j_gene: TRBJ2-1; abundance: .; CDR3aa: CASSLVAAVQNEQFF; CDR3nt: TGTGCCAGCAGCTTAGTTGCGGCGGTCCAAAATGAGCAGTTCTTC
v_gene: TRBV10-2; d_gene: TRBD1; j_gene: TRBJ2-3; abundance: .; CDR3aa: CASSYVGGQGNTDTQYF; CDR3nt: TGCGCCAGCAGCTATGTTGGGGGACAGGGGAACACAGATACGCAGTATTTT
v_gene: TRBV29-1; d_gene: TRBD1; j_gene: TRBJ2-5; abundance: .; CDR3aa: CSSTSGTGGKQYF; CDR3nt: TGCAGCTCCACCTCCGGGACAGGGGGAAAGCAGTACTTC
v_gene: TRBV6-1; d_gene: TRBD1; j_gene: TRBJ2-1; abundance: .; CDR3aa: CASLGQRYNEQFF; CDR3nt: TGTGCCAGCCTGGGACAGAGATACAATGAGCAGTTCTTC
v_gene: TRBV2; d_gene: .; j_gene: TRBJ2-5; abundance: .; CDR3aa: CASKRAEQETQYF; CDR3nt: TGTGCCAGCAAGAGGGCCGAGCAAGAGACCCAGTACTTC
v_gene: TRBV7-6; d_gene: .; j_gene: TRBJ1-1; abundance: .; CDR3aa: CASSLIPGRNTEAFF; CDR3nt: TGTGCCAGCAGCTTAATTCCAGGGCGGAACACTGAAGCTTTCTTT
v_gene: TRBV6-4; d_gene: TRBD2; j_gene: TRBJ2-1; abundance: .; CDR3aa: CASSESSGGGYNEQFF; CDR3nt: TGTGCCAGCAGTGAAAGTAGCGGGGGAGGCTACAATGAGCAGTTCTTC
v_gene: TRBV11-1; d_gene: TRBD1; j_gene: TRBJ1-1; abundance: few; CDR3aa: CASSFGQGNTEAFF; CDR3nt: TGTGCCAGCAGCTTCGGACAGGGGAACACTGAAGCTTTCTTT
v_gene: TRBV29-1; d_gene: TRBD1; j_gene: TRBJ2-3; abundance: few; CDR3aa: CSVAGTGDTDTQYF; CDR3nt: TGCAGCGTTGCCGGGACAGGAGACACAGATACGCAGTATTTT
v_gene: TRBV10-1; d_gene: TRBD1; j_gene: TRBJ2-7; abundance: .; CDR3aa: CASSEQGRLYEQYF; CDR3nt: TGCGCCAGCAGTGAACAGGGGCGATTATACGAGCAGTACTTC
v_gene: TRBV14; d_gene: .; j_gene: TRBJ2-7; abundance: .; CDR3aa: CASSQGYPGNYEQYF; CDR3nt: TGTGCCAGCAGCCAAGGGTATCCAGGGAACTACGAGCAGTACTTC
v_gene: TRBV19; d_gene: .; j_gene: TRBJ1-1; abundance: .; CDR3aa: CASTQQGRDTEAFF; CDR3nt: TGTGCCAGTACCCAACAGGGTAGGGACACTGAAGCTTTCTTT
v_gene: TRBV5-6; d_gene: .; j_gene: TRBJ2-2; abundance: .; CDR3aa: CASSLGAGTGELFF; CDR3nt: TGTGCCAGCAGCTTGGGGGCGGGCACCGGGGAGCTGTTTTTT
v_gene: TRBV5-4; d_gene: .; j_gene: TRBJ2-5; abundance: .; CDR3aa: CASSSPLGGRETQYF; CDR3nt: TGTGCCAGCAGCTCCCCCCTGGGGGGGCGGGAGACCCAGTACTTC
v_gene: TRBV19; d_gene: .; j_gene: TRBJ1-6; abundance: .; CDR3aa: CASSIQGVENSPLHF; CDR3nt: TGTGCCAGTAGTATCCAAGGGGTCGAAAATTCACCCCTCCACTTT
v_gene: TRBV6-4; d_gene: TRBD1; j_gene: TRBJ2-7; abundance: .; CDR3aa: CASPSRRQGDYEQYF; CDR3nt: TGTGCCAGTCCTTCGCGTAGGCAGGGGGATTACGAGCAGTACTTC
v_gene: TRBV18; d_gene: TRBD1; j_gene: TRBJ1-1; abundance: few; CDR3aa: CASSPGQGNTEAFF; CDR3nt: TGTGCCAGCTCCCCGGGACAGGGGAACACTGAAGCTTTCTTT
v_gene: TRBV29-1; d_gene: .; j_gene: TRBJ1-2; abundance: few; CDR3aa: CSVVRAGAGGYTF; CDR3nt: TGCAGCGTTGTTAGGGCAGGGGCAGGCGGCTACACCTTC